The T cell receptor beta chain described here comes from a study of shared clonotypes between healthy human individuals. The method was immunoSEQ multiplex PCR; TCRdb's version includes in-frame clones alone and lacks a portion of them. The profile shows about 2.5 million clones, less than 95% of them singletons. The sample consisted of naive CD4+ T cells from PBMCs. Subset noted: CD45RA+ positively selected. This sequence originates from a man aged 18 to 29 in good health. Some clones in this sample may be carry-over from other donors' samples.

As DNA, the CDR3 is TGTGCCAGCATATATGGGGCCGGACAGGGGGCTGGGGAGACCCAGTACTTC. This encodes CASIYGAGQGAGETQYF. The chain links TRBV2 to TRBJ2-5; 11 bases are a match to TRBD1. This CDR3 contains 17 residues. Germline V lookup: CDR1 SNHLY, CDR2 FYNNEI. Trimming took 7 bases from V and 5 from J; bases not matched to a gene: 15.